The sequence of this T cell receptor (beta chain) was determined in a study of PD-1 blockade in classical Hodgkin lymphoma. Relapses following autologous stem cell transplantation were seen in all patients, with brentuximab vedotin exposure varying. Data came from immunoSEQ multiplex PCR; TCRdb stores just in-frame clones and leaves some out. Of nearly 25,000 clones listed, over 65% are singletons. The receptor was isolated from a human donor with classical Hodgkin lymphoma. The sample consisted of peripheral blood mononuclear cells (PBMCs), taken before the second cycle of nivolumab.

CDR3 amino acids: CASSSLTGAFTYEQYF. CDR3 coding DNA: TGTGCCAGCAGTTCCCTCACAGGGGCTTTTACCTACGAGCAGTACTTC. The chain employs TRBV28 and TRBJ2-7; 7 positions agree with TRBD1. This CDR3 is built from 16 residues. Germline CDR1 reads MDHEN; CDR2 reads SYDVKM. The junction had 11 bases not matched to a gene; V was cut back by 4 bases and J by 2 bases.